A selection of T cell receptor beta chains follows, all from one sample in a study of control samples from healthy donors and cancer patients. Sequencing used immunoSEQ multiplex PCR; TCRdb keeps in-frame clones, though not all of them. This table has 95,000 to 120,000 clones, about 80% appearing once. Sequencing was done on a sample of blood. These receptor sequences come from a man in his late teens or twenties in good health. Both conserved end residues are part of each CDR3. A D gene is named only where the DNA matches it firmly. Clone size, where shown, is once, few, many, or a class for clones that have expanded.

size,D,J,V,DNA,CDR3
-,-,TRBJ2-2,TRBV4-1,TGCGCCAGCAGCCAAGACCGCCGGGAGCTGTTTTTT,CASSQDRRELFF
-,TRBD1,TRBJ1-1,TRBV5-1,TGCGCCAGCATCGGACAGGGCAGTACTGAAGCTTTCTTT,CASIGQGSTEAFF
-,TRBD2,TRBJ2-1,TRBV30,TGTGCCTGGGCCCGGGGACTAGCGGGAAGCTCCTACAATGAGCAGTTCTTC,CAWARGLAGSSYNEQFF
-,-,TRBJ2-5,TRBV29-1,TGCAGCGTTGTGGGGGTAGAGACCCAGTACTTC,CSVVGVETQYF
-,-,TRBJ1-5,TRBV5-4,TGTGCCAGCAGCTGGGGGAGCAATCAGCCCCAGCATTTT,CASSWGSNQPQHF
once,TRBD1,TRBJ1-1,TRBV6-6,TGTGCCAGCAGTTACTCGGGGGACAGGGGGATTGGTGAAGCTTTCTTT,CASSYSGDRGIGEAFF
-,-,TRBJ2-3,TRBV7-2,TGTGCCAGCAGCTTTTACACAGATACGCAGTATTTT,CASSFYTDTQYF
-,TRBD1,TRBJ1-6,TRBV25-1,TGTGCCAGCAGTGCCCGACAGGGTTCCCTGGATAATTCACCCCTCCACTTT,CASSARQGSLDNSPLHF
-,TRBD2,TRBJ2-2,TRBV5-1,TGCGCCAGCAGCTTGTCCGGGTTATTGACTAGCGCGACCGGGGAGCTGTTTTTT,CASSLSGLLTSATGELFF
-,-,TRBJ2-3,TRBV2,TGTGCCAGCATAGGTGGGGACATACTGAATACGCAGTATTTT,CASIGGDILNTQYF
few,-,TRBJ1-5,TRBV19,TGTGCCAGTAGGCCTCGGGCAGGGCCTAATCAGCCCCAGCATTTT,CASRPRAGPNQPQHF
few,-,TRBJ2-7,TRBV29-1,TGCAGCGTTGAAGGCCCCGCCGGCACCAGCTCCTACGAGCAGTACTTC,CSVEGPAGTSSYEQYF
-,-,TRBJ1-2,TRBV7-2,TGTGCCAGCAGCACGGATGGGGGGGCCTATGGCTACACCTTC,CASSTDGGAYGYTF
-,-,TRBJ1-4,TRBV7-2,TGTGCCAGCAGCGCAGGACAGACCTCAACTAATGAAAAACTGTTTTTT,CASSAGQTSTNEKLFF
-,TRBD1,TRBJ2-1,TRBV11-3,TGTGCCAGCAGCTCTCGGGACAGGGCAACCTACAATGAGCAGTTCTTC,CASSSRDRATYNEQFF
-,-,TRBJ1-2,TRBV27,TGTGCCAGCAGTTTACAGGGTGGCTATGGCTACACCTTC,CASSLQGGYGYTF
-,-,TRBJ2-1,TRBV7-6,TGTGCCAGCAGCTTATCTGCGGAAAGCTCCTACAATGAGCAGTTCTTC,CASSLSAESSYNEQFF
-,-,TRBJ2-1,TRBV4-2,TGTGCCAGCAGCCAGGGACGCAATGAGCAGTTCTTC,CASSQGRNEQFF
-,-,TRBJ2-1,TRBV7-9,TGTGCCAGCAGCTTAGAGGCGGGCGAGCAGTTCTTC,CASSLEAGEQFF
-,-,TRBJ2-2,TRBV27,TGTGCCAGCAGTTTACTCGGGGGGCTTAACACCGGGGAGCTGTTTTTT,CASSLLGGLNTGELFF
-,TRBD1,TRBJ1-4,TRBV7-9,TGTGCCAGCAGCTTAGGCCGGACAGGGGTCCCAAATGAAAAACTGTTTTTT,CASSLGRTGVPNEKLFF
-,-,TRBJ2-7,TRBV2,TGTGCCAGCATCCGGGAAAAGCACTACGAGCAGTACTTC,CASIREKHYEQYF
-,-,TRBJ1-1,TRBV27,TGTGCCAGCAGACCCGGTGGAGGGAGCACTGAAGCTTTCTTT,CASRPGGGSTEAFF
-,-,TRBJ2-2,TRBV24-1,TGTGCCACCAGTGGGTCGGACAGTCCGAACACCGGGGAGCTGTTTTTT,CATSGSDSPNTGELFF
once,-,TRBJ2-3,TRBV24-1,TGTGCCACCAGTGACCGGACTACAGATACGCAGTATTTT,CATSDRTTDTQYF
-,-,TRBJ2-4,TRBV4-3,TGCGCCAGCAGCCAAGGCGGGTCTGCAAACATTCAGTACTTC,CASSQGGSANIQYF
once,TRBD1,TRBJ2-7,TRBV5-5,TGTGCCAGCAGCTCCCCCAGGGGGCGAGGCGAGCAGTACTTC,CASSSPRGRGEQYF
-,-,TRBJ1-1,TRBV29-1,TGCAGCGTTGAGGCCGATGTGGCTGAAGCTTTCTTT,CSVEADVAEAFF
-,-,TRBJ1-3,TRBV30,TGTGCCTTGGACACTTACTCTGGAAACACCATATATTTT,CALDTYSGNTIYF
-,-,TRBJ1-3,TRBV15,TGTGCCACCAGCAGAGACCAAGGGTGGGTGAGCTCTGGAAACACCATATATTTT,CATSRDQGWVSSGNTIYF
-,-,TRBJ1-6,TRBV30,TGTGCCTGGAGTGCTCGGACAGTTTATAATTCACCCCTCCACTTT,CAWSARTVYNSPLHF
-,-,TRBJ2-5,TRBV19,TGTGCCAGTAGTATAGGTGGTAGGACCCAGTACTTC,CASSIGGRTQYF
few,TRBD2,TRBJ2-5,TRBV11-2,TGTGCCAGCAGCTCCCGAATTCTAGCGGGGGCTAGGGTGGAGACCCAGTACTTC,CASSSRILAGARVETQYF
-,TRBD1,TRBJ2-5,TRBV18,TGTGCCAGCTCACCGGCCCGGTCGGGACAGGGGCGGCCGGGGGAGACCCAGTACTTC,CASSPARSGQGRPGETQYF
-,-,TRBJ2-1,TRBV3-1/TRBV3-2,TGTGCCAGCAGCCAAGATCTAGCGTCCTACAATGAGCAGTTCTTC,CASSQDLASYNEQFF
once,-,TRBJ2-5,TRBV7-9,TGTGCCGGGTCAGGGTCACAAGAGACCCAGTACTTC,CAGSGSQETQYF
medium-sized,-,TRBJ1-5,TRBV9,TGTGCCAGCAGCGTAGGGGCAAGCAATCAGCCCCAGCATTTT,CASSVGASNQPQHF
-,-,TRBJ2-7,TRBV28,TGTGCCAGCAGTCCCCCGGGACTGAGATACGAGCAGTACTTC,CASSPPGLRYEQYF
-,-,TRBJ1-4,TRBV10-3,TGTGCCATCAGTGAGTCTCAGGAAAATAAGCCACTGTTTTTT,CAISESQENKPLFF